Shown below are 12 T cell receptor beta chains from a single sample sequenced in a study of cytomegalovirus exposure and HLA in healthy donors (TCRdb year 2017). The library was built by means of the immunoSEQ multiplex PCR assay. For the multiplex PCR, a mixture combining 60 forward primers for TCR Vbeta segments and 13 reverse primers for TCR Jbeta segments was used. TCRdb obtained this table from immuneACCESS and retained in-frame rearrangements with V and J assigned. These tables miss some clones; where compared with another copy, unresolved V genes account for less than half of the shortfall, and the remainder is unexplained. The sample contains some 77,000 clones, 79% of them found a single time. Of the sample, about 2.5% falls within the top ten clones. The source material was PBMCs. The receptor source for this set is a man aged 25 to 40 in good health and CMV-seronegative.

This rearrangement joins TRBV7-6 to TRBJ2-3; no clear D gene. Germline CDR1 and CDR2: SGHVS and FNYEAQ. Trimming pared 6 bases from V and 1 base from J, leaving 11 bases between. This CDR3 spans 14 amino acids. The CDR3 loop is CASRNYSRTDTQYF. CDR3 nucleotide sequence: TGTGCCAGCAGGAATTACTCACGCACAGATACGCAGTATTTT.

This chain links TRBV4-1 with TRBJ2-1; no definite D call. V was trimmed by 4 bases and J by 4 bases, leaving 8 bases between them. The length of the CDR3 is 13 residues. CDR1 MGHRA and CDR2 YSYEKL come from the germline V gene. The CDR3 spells CASSRTRYNEQFF. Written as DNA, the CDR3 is TGCGCCAGCAGCCGAACGAGGTACAATGAGCAGTTCTTC.

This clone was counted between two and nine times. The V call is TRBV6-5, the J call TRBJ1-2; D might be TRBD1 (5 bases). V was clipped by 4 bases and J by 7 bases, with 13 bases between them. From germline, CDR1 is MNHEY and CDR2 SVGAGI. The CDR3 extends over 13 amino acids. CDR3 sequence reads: CASSFGLGGGYTF. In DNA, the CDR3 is TGTGCCAGCAGTTTTGGCCTGGGGGGTGGCTACACCTTC.

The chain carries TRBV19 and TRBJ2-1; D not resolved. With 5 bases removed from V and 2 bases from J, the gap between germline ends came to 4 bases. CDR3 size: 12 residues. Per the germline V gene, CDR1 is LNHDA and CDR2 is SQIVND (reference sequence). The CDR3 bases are TGTGCCAGTAGTGTTACCTACAATGAGCAGTTCTTC. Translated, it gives CASSVTYNEQFF.

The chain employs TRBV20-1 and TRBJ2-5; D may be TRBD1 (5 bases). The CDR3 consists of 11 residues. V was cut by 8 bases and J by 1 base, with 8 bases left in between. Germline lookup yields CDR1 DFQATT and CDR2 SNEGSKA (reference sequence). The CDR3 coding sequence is TGCAGTTACAGGCCCCAAGAGACCCAGTACTTC. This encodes CSYRPQETQYF.

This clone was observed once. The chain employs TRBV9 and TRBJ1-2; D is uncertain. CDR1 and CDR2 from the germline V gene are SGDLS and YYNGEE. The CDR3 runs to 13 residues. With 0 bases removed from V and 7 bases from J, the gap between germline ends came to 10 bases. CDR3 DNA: TGTGCCAGCAGCGTAGCTCCGGGTTCTGGCTACACCTTC. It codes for CASSVAPGSGYTF.

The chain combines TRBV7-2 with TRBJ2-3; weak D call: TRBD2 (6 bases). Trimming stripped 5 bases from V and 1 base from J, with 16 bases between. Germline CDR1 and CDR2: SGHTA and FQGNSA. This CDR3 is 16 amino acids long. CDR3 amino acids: CASSRAGLGGTDTQYF. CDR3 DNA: TGTGCCAGCAGCCGCGCGGGGTTAGGAGGCACAGATACGCAGTATTTT.

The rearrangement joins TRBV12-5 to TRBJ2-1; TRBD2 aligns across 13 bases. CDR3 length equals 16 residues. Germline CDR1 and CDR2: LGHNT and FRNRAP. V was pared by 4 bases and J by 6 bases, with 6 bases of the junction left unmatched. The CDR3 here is CASGSPGLAGPNEQFF. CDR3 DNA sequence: TGTGCTAGTGGTTCCCCGGGACTAGCGGGGCCCAATGAGCAGTTCTTC. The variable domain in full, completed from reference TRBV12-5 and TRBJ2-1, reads DARVTQTPRHKVTEMGQEVTMRCQPILGHNTVFWYRQTMMQGLELLAYFRNRAPLDDSGMPKDRFSAEMPDATLATLKIQPSEPRDSAVYFCASGSPGLAGPNEQFFGPGTRLTVL.

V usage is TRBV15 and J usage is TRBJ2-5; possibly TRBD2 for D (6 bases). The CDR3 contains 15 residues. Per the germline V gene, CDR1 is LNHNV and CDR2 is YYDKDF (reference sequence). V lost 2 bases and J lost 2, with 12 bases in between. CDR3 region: CATSRSGGVQETQYF. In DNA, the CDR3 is TGTGCCACCAGCAGAAGTGGAGGGGTACAAGAGACCCAGTACTTC.

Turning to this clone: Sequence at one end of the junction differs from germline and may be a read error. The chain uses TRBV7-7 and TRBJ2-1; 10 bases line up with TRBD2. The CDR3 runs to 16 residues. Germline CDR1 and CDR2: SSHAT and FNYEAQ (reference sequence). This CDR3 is CASSPAGTSANNEQFF. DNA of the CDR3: TGTGCTAGCAGCCCAGCCGGGACTAGCGCAAACAATGAGCAGTTCTTC.

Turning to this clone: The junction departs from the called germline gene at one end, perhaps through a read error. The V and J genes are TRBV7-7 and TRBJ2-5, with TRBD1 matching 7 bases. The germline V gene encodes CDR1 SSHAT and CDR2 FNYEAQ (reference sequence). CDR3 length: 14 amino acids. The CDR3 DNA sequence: TGTGCTAGCAGCTACACAGGGGCCCAAGAGACCCAGTACTTC. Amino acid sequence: CASSYTGAQETQYF.

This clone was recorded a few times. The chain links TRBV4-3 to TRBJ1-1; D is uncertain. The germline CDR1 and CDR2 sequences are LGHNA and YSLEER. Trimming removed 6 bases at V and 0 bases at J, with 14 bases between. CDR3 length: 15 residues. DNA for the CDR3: TGCGCCAGCAGAGACAACAATCTACTGAACACTGAAGCTTTCTTT. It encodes CASRDNNLLNTEAFF.